This T cell receptor (beta chain) was captured by sequencing in a study of T cells in localized non-small cell lung cancer. Germline V CDR1 and CDR2: SGHTA, FQGTGA. This CDR3 is built from 13 residues. V was trimmed by 8 bases and J by 0 bases, leaving 7 bases between them. This clone was seen more than once but under ten times. Generated by immunoSEQ multiplex PCR, the TCRdb table keeps only in-frame clones and is missing some. The table records about 15,000 clones, 85% to 90% of them present only once. This sequence originates from a woman aged 40-75 years with stage I lung adenocarcinoma. The chain uses TRBV7-3 and TRBJ2-2; D remains unclear. The material sequenced was peripheral blood, taken before any cancer treatment. The CDR3 sequence is CASGISNTGELFF. As DNA, the CDR3 is TGTGCCAGCGGGATATCGAACACCGGGGAGCTGTTTTTT.